This T cell receptor beta chain was retrieved from a study of post-analysis software for immune sequencing data. Study findings and constraints: Elevated frequency relative to controls characterized several TRBV segments in patients, TRBV5-6, TRBV5-1 and TRBV20-1 among them.

Concerning this clonotype: Antigen unknown.

Carried by the TCR beta cDNA libraries were unique molecular identifiers. TCRdb re-analysed the PCR reads in MiXCR, keeping a single row per CDR3 protein. The sample holds hundreds of thousands of distinct CDR3 sequences, more than 50% seen once. The germline gives CDR1 MNHEY, CDR2 SVGAGI. The length of the CDR3 is 15 residues. Trimming left V 2 bases short and J 1 base short, with 11 bases between. The chain carries TRBV6-5 and TRBJ1-1; the D is unclear. Sample: blood. The sequence was collected from a girl aged 2-10 years with multiple sclerosis. The CDR3 region is CASSYGPTRNTEAFF. CDR3 sequence (DNA): TGTGCCAGCAGTTACGGTCCCACCCGGAACACTGAAGCTTTCTTT.